One and the same sample provided the 22 T cell receptor beta chains below, sequenced in a study of long-term antiretroviral therapy in people with HIV (dated by TCRdb to between 2021 and 2023). Sequencing of the TRB variable region was done with the immunoSEQ hsTCRB v3.0 assay at survey level resolution. TCRdb mirrors the immuneACCESS table, restricted to in-frame sequences. Some clones are absent from its copies; in checked studies, under half trace to an unresolved V gene, and the reason for the others is unknown. For this sample the table gives about 38,000 clones, of which roughly 80% were detected only once. The ten most abundant clones make up approximately 5.3% of the sample. The sample was unsorted PBMCs, taken 1.5 years after starting antiretroviral therapy. Receptor source: a man aged 18-30 years with HIV.

The chain couples TRBV10-3 to TRBJ2-7; D assignment may be TRBD1 or TRBD2 (5 bases each). The CDR3 runs 14 residues. V lost 8 bases, J lost 4 bases, and 18 bases lay in between. CDR1 ENHRY and CDR2 SYGVKD come from the germline V gene. DNA of the CDR3: TGTGCCATCCGGGGTGCTGGGACCCCATACGAGCAGTACTTC. It translates to CAIRGAGTPYEQYF.

Only a few counts were recorded for this clone. The J gene is TRBJ2-1, the V gene TRBV2, with unresolved D. V was shortened by 6 bases and J by 4 bases, with 7 bases between the two germline ends. Germline V gene sequence: CDR1 SNHLY, CDR2 FYNNEI. The CDR3 has 12 residues. The CDR3 spells CASRVGYNEQFF. The CDR3 bases are TGTGCCAGCAGGGTAGGATACAATGAGCAGTTCTTC.

The chain couples TRBV9 to TRBJ2-1; D might be TRBD1 (5 bases). Germline V gene data show CDR1 as SGDLS and CDR2 as YYNGEE. V lost 4 bases and J lost 2, with 13 bases in between. There are 15 residues in the CDR3. For the CDR3, the DNA is TGTGCCAGCAGCTATCAGGGCGGCCCCTACAATGAGCAGTTCTTC. It encodes CASSYQGGPYNEQFF.

The CDR3 DNA reads as TGTGCCAGCAGCGTAAAAAGGAACACTGAAGCTTTCTTT. Protein product: CASSVKRNTEAFF. V is TRBV9 and J is TRBJ1-1; D gene ambiguous. Germline-derived CDR1 and CDR2 are SGDLS and YYNGEE. V lost 1 base and J 1 base, leaving 5 bases between the germline ends. The CDR3 sequence is 13 residues long.

V usage is TRBV27 and J usage is TRBJ2-7; D gene uncertain. Germline V CDR1 and CDR2: MNHEY, SMNVEV (reference sequence). CDR3 length equals 15 residues. Trimming pared 2 bases from V and 5 bases from J, leaving 16 bases between. The CDR3 is CASSLKKGALNEQYF. The CDR3 bases are TGTGCCAGCAGTTTAAAGAAAGGTGCGCTCAACGAGCAGTACTTC.

The V call is TRBV27, the J call TRBJ2-7; 7 bases match TRBD1. From germline, CDR1 is MNHEY and CDR2 SMNVEV (reference sequence). V gave up 6 bases and J gave up 0 bases; unmatched junction bases: 5. The CDR3 has 14 amino acids. The CDR3 DNA follows: TGTGCCAGCAGGCGCCGGGACAGCTCCTACGAGCAGTACTTC. Amino acids: CASRRRDSSYEQYF.

J is TRBJ2-1 and V is TRBV19; D assignment may be TRBD1 or TRBD2 (5 bases each). V shed 6 bases and J shed 8 bases, with 23 bases lying between them. The CDR3 is 16 residues long. Germline V CDR1 and CDR2: LNHDA, SQIVND (reference sequence). DNA for the CDR3: TGTGCCAGTAGATTCCATCGAGCGGACAAAGGGGATGAGCAGTTCTTC. Residues: CASRFHRADKGDEQFF.

This chain uses TRBV5-1 with TRBJ2-3; tentatively, D is TRBD1 (5 bases). Trimming removed 3 bases at V and 6 bases at J, with 17 bases between. The CDR3 consists of 15 residues. CDR1 and CDR2 from the germline V gene are SGHRS and YFSETQ. The CDR3 region has the DNA TGCGCCAGCAGCTCGGTTTCAGGCTACAGGGATACGCAGTATTTT. Its translation: CASSSVSGYRDTQYF.

This clone was seen only a few times. The chain couples TRBV28 to TRBJ1-4; no reliable D call. With 1 base removed from V and 7 bases from J, the gap between germline ends came to 10 bases. CDR1 is MDHEN and CDR2 is SYDVKM in the germline V gene. CDR3 length: 14 residues. The chain's CDR3 is CASSLSDPAEKLFF. The CDR3 bases are TGTGCCAGCAGTTTATCCGATCCCGCTGAAAAACTGTTTTTT.

The V call is TRBV28, the J call TRBJ2-3; tentatively, D is TRBD2 (5 bases). Germline V gives CDR1 MDHEN, CDR2 SYDVKM. This CDR3 is 12 amino acids long. The V end was cut by 3 bases, the J end by 4 bases, with 5 bases between. The CDR3 here is CASSLRADTQYF. The CDR3 nucleotides read TGTGCCAGCAGTTTGAGGGCAGATACGCAGTATTTT.

This chain links TRBV27 with TRBJ2-3; no reliable D call. V was shortened by 0 bases and J by 5 bases, with 6 bases between the two germline ends. Germline V CDR1 and CDR2: MNHEY, SMNVEV (reference sequence). There are 13 residues in the CDR3. In DNA form, the CDR3 reads TGTGCCAGCAGTTTATCCCCGGTAGATACGCAGTATTTT. Its translation is CASSLSPVDTQYF.

This chain uses TRBV6-1 with TRBJ2-3; 9 bases are shared with TRBD2. Trimming removed 2 bases from V and 1 base from J; junction bases left unmatched: 4. The CDR3 extends over 16 amino acids. Germline lookup yields CDR1 MNHNS and CDR2 SASEGT. The CDR3 bases are TGTGCCAGCAGTGAACCCCAGCGGGAGGGCACAGATACGCAGTATTTT. Encoded protein: CASSEPQREGTDTQYF.

This clone was seen more than once but under ten times. The chain has TRBV18 and TRBJ1-5; D is ambiguous. CDR1 and CDR2 from the germline V gene are KGHSH and LQKENI. This CDR3 is 14 amino acids long. Trimming cost V 2 bases and J 7 bases, with 12 bases left between them. The CDR3 bases are TGTGCCAGCTCACCATTGGCAGATACACAGCCCCAGCATTTT. This codes for CASSPLADTQPQHF.

The chain carries TRBV27 and TRBJ2-1, with 13 bases aligning to TRBD2. J gave up 12 bases and V 6 bases, and 8 bases lay outside the gene matches. CDR3 length: 14 amino acids. CDR1 and CDR2 from the germline V gene are MNHEY and SMNVEV (reference sequence). The CDR3 sequence: CASRGTSGKWGQFF. Here the CDR3 DNA reads TGTGCCAGCAGAGGGACTAGCGGGAAGTGGGGGCAGTTCTTC.

The chain uses TRBV2 and TRBJ2-3, with TRBD2 identical over 8 bases. This CDR3 has 15 amino acids. V was clipped by 5 bases and J by 3 bases; unmatched bases: 7. The germline gives CDR1 SNHLY, CDR2 FYNNEI. The DNA for the CDR3 is TGTGCCAGCAGTTCGTGGACTAGCAGAACAGATACGCAGTATTTT. It yields the protein CASSSWTSRTDTQYF.

The chain employs TRBV5-1 and TRBJ1-4; a weak D match, TRBD1 (5 bases). The CDR3 covers 15 residues. Germline V gene data show CDR1 as SGHRS and CDR2 as YFSETQ. V lost 1 base to trimming and J lost 3 bases, with 10 bases between them. The CDR3 nucleotides are TGCGCCAGCAGCTTGCAGGGAAACGCTAATGAAAAACTGTTTTTT. Residues: CASSLQGNANEKLFF.

This sequence joins TRBV9 and TRBJ2-7; D not certain. The V gene's germline CDR1 is SGDLS and CDR2 YYNGEE. Trimming took off 3 bases at V and 3 bases at J, with 16 bases between the two ends. This CDR3 contains 15 residues. This chain's CDR3 is CASSETTGRVYEQYF. In DNA form, the CDR3 reads TGTGCCAGCAGCGAAACTACCGGCCGTGTCTACGAGCAGTACTTC.

The chain combines TRBV10-3 with TRBJ2-7, with D maybe TRBD1 (6 bases). V was shortened by 10 bases and J by 3 bases, with 13 bases between the two germline ends. This CDR3 is 12 amino acids long. The germline V gene encodes CDR1 ENHRY and CDR2 SYGVKD. In nucleotides, the CDR3 is TGTGCCACCGCTACAGGGAACTACGAGCAGTACTTC. This sequence encodes CATATGNYEQYF.

The rearrangement links TRBV5-4 to TRBJ2-7, with D uncertain. Trimming pared 0 bases from V and 3 bases from J, leaving 7 bases between. The length of the CDR3 is 13 residues. In germline, CDR1 is SGHNT, CDR2 YYREEE (reference sequence). The CDR3 DNA follows: TGTGCCAGCAGCTTGGGACAATACTACGAGCAGTACTTC. Translated: CASSLGQYYEQYF.

This clone was seen only a few times. The chain couples TRBV2 to TRBJ1-5, with 7 bases matching TRBD1. J was trimmed by 6 bases and V by 7 bases; bases with no gene match: 6. The CDR3 consists of 13 residues. Germline V gene sequence: CDR1 SNHLY, CDR2 FYNNEI. The CDR3 nucleotides read TGTGCCAGCACCCGGGACAGACGTCAGCCCCAGCATTTT. Protein: CASTRDRRQPQHF.

The chain has TRBV7-2 and TRBJ1-2; TRBD1 agrees at 7 bases. After removal of 6 bases from V and 1 base from J, the junction contained 11 bases not matched to a gene. The CDR3 is made up of 16 amino acids. Looked up from germline, CDR1 is SGHTA and CDR2 is FQGNSA. DNA of the CDR3: TGTGCCAGCAGTCTCCAGGGGGGCAGTATTAACTATGGCTACACCTTC. This codes for CASSLQGGSINYGYTF.

V and J are TRBV5-1 and TRBJ2-7; TRBD1 matches at 12 bases. Germline lookup yields CDR1 SGHRS and CDR2 YFSETQ. The junction had 9 bases not matched to a gene; V was cut back by 4 bases and J by 7 bases. The CDR3 contains 15 residues. CDR3 protein: CASSTGTGGLYEQYF. The CDR3 DNA follows: TGCGCCAGCAGCACCGGGACAGGGGGCCTCTATGAGCAGTACTTC.